A selection of T cell receptor beta chains follows, all from one sample in a study of response to subunit inactivated influenza vaccine. MiXCR, run by TCRdb on the RT-PCR reads, gives a single entry per CDR3 protein. The data show around 480,000 distinct CDR3 sequences, with over 9.5% seen just once and 12% held by the top ten. This specimen was PBMCs from blood, taken about 6 weeks after vaccination. Receptor source: a man in his fifties who received an inactivated influenza vaccine. Both conserved end residues are part of each CDR3. D genes are given only for firm matches. Rows give clone size only sometimes, using once, few, many, or a class for an expanded clone.

j_call d_call v_call clone_size cdr3_aa cdr3_nt
TRBJ2-1 TRBD2 TRBV28 few CASRVLAGGYNEQFF TGTGCCAGCAGGGTTCTAGCGGGGGGCTACAATGAGCAGTTCTTC
TRBJ2-7 TRBD2 TRBV7-2 many CASSIGPGTSGTYEQYF TGTGCCAGCAGCATAGGCCCCGGGACTAGCGGAACCTACGAGCAGTACTTC
TRBJ1-6 TRBD1 TRBV7-8 many CASSLRGDRGNSPLHF TGTGCCAGCAGCTTAAGAGGGGACAGGGGTAATTCACCCCTCCACTTT
TRBJ2-7 NA TRBV7-9 few CASSPLVGASPYEQYF TGTGCCAGCAGCCCCCTTGTGGGGGCATCCCCCTACGAGCAGTACTTC
TRBJ2-5 NA TRBV3-1 few CASSFQIGRTETQYF TGTGCCAGCAGCTTCCAAATTGGCAGAACAGAGACCCAGTACTTC
TRBJ1-2 TRBD1 TRBV7-2 many CASSRDRGYYGYTF TGTGCCAGCAGCCGTGACAGGGGGTACTATGGCTACACCTTC
TRBJ2-1 NA TRBV7-9 many CASSLDLNNEQFF TGTGCCAGCAGCTTAGATCTGAACAATGAGCAGTTCTTC
TRBJ1-2 NA TRBV5-1 many CASSLANTGNYGYTF TGCGCCAGCAGCTTGGCCAATACCGGGAACTATGGCTACACCTTC
TRBJ2-7 TRBD2 TRBV2 few CASTGLASEQYF TGTGCCAGCACGGGACTAGCTTCCGAGCAGTACTTC
TRBJ2-1 NA TRBV3-1 NA CASSRTQSAYNEQFF TGTGCCAGCAGCCGGACCCAATCCGCCTACAATGAGCAGTTCTTC
TRBJ2-1 NA TRBV5-1 many CASSLASIQDYNEQFF TGCGCCAGCAGCTTGGCGTCCATCCAGGACTACAATGAGCAGTTCTTC
TRBJ1-1 TRBD1 TRBV4-2 few CASSRTTGDTEAFF TGTGCCAGCAGCCGCACGACAGGGGACACTGAAGCTTTCTTT
TRBJ1-3 NA TRBV7-2 many CASPSGTAGNTIYF TGTGCCAGCCCGAGTGGGACGGCTGGAAACACCATATATTTT
TRBJ2-1 TRBD2 TRBV9 few CASSPESGLAFEQFF TGTGCCAGCAGCCCCGAGTCGGGACTAGCGTTTGAGCAGTTCTTC
TRBJ2-3 TRBD2 TRBV11-2 NA CASSSPGLAGGAQYF TGTGCCAGCAGCTCCCCGGGACTAGCGGGGGGCGCGCAGTATTTT
TRBJ2-4 NA TRBV20-1 NA CSARPRQENIQYF TGCAGTGCTAGGCCTCGACAGGAAAACATTCAGTACTTC
TRBJ2-5 NA TRBV20-1 NA CSARDLPGDQETQYF TGCAGTGCTAGAGATCTTCCAGGAGACCAAGAGACCCAGTACTTC
TRBJ2-7 NA TRBV9 many CASSAIHVPGLLSNEQYF TGTGCCAGCAGCGCGATCCACGTCCCGGGGCTTCTTTCGAACGAGCAGTACTTC